This is a list of T cell receptor beta chains from one sample in a study of T-cell memory formation after mild COVID-19. TCRdb ran MiXCR on the 5' RACE reads and lists one entry per CDR3 protein. The sample has around 320,000 distinct CDR3 sequences; roughly an eighth are singletons. Input material: PBMCs or a T cell subset sorted from them (not recorded which). The receptor source for this set is a man aged 18 to 35 who had mild COVID-19 (a few samples of this study predate the infection). Cell type and time point are not known. CDR3s include the opening cysteine and the closing phenylalanine or tryptophan. The order of the fields is CDR3 DNA, CDR3 protein, V gene, J gene, D gene, clone size. A D gene is named only where the DNA matches it firmly. Some rows mark clone size as missing; the rest say once, few, many or name a class of expanded clone.

TGTGCCAGCCGGGCTGTAAATGATGAAAAACTGTTTTTT	CASRAVNDEKLFF	TRBV12-3/TRBV12-4	TRBJ1-4	NA	many
TGTGCCAGCAGTTCGCCCGGGGGCTTGACCCAGCATTTT	CASSSPGGLTQHF	TRBV6-5	TRBJ1-5	NA	many
TGTGCCATCGTAGGAAAGAACCAAGAGACCCAGTACTTC	CAIVGKNQETQYF	TRBV10-3	TRBJ2-5	NA	NA
TGCAGTGCTAGCTTTCGGCAGGGACGGGAAAAACTGTTTTTT	CSASFRQGREKLFF	TRBV20-1	TRBJ1-4	NA	NA
TGTGCCAGTAGTATACGGGGGAACTCCTACGAGCAGTACTTC	CASSIRGNSYEQYF	TRBV19	TRBJ2-7	NA	NA
TGTGCCAGCATCAGCCGGGGGGCCCAGAACACCGGGGAGCTGTTTTTT	CASISRGAQNTGELFF	TRBV6-2/TRBV6-3	TRBJ2-2	NA	few
TGCAGTGCTCCGGACCGCGATTACTATGGCTACACCTTC	CSAPDRDYYGYTF	TRBV20-1	TRBJ1-2	NA	NA
TGTGCCACCAGCAGGGGACTGCGCGGGGCAGATACGCAGTATTTT	CATSRGLRGADTQYF	TRBV15	TRBJ2-3	NA	many
TGTGCCAGCAGCTTAGACCAAAACACTGAAGCTTTCTTT	CASSLDQNTEAFF	TRBV11-2	TRBJ1-1	NA	few
TGTGCCAGCAGTTACAACGTCAGGGACTCCTACAATGAGCAGTTCTTC	CASSYNVRDSYNEQFF	TRBV6-2/TRBV6-3	TRBJ2-1	NA	NA
TGCAGCGTTTTCGGGACGAACTCCTACAATGAGCAGTTCTTC	CSVFGTNSYNEQFF	TRBV29-1	TRBJ2-1	NA	NA
TGTGCCAGCAGCGTACGAAATACGCAGTATTTT	CASSVRNTQYF	TRBV7-2	TRBJ2-3	NA	NA
TGTGCCACCAGTGACCCGGGACAGGGGGGCACAGATACGCAGTATTTT	CATSDPGQGGTDTQYF	TRBV24-1	TRBJ2-3	TRBD1	NA
TGTGCCACCTCGACAGGGATTAGCTATGGCTACACCTTC	CATSTGISYGYTF	TRBV27	TRBJ1-2	TRBD1	NA
TGCGCCAGCAGCTTGCTCCCTACAACCACTACAGATACGCAGTATTTT	CASSLLPTTTTDTQYF	TRBV5-1	TRBJ2-3	NA	many
TGCGCCAGCAGCTTGGTCCGCAATCGGAACACCGGGGAGCTGTTTTTT	CASSLVRNRNTGELFF	TRBV5-1	TRBJ2-2	NA	NA
TGCGCCAGCAGCCAAGGATACAGGACGATCTATGGCTACACCTTC	CASSQGYRTIYGYTF	TRBV4-3	TRBJ1-2	NA	few
TGTGCCAGCAGCTCGGGACAGCAAGTAGTGGATGAGCAGTTCTTC	CASSSGQQVVDEQFF	TRBV11-3	TRBJ2-1	TRBD1	few
TGTGCCAGCAGCTTAGCAAGGGTCGGGGATACGCAGTATTTT	CASSLARVGDTQYF	TRBV7-2	TRBJ2-3	NA	NA
TGTGCCAGCAGTGAAGGGACAGGGGTGGCGCAGCCCCAGCATTTT	CASSEGTGVAQPQHF	TRBV6-1	TRBJ1-5	TRBD1	NA
TGCGCCAGCAGCTTCGGCAACACAGATACGCAGTATTTT	CASSFGNTDTQYF	TRBV5-1	TRBJ2-3	NA	many
TGCAGTGCTAGGCGGGGGGAGAACACCGGGGAGCTGTTTTTT	CSARRGENTGELFF	TRBV20-1	TRBJ2-2	TRBD2	few
TGTGCCAGCAGCGTAGACGGAGCCATGAACACTGAAGCTTTCTTT	CASSVDGAMNTEAFF	TRBV9	TRBJ1-1	NA	once
TGTGCCAGCAGCTTGGCGGGGATCCATGGCTACACCTTC	CASSLAGIHGYTF	TRBV11-2	TRBJ1-2	NA	few
TGTGCCAGCAGCCCCAGTGGGGGTAGCGGGAATCTTTACAATGAGCAGTTCTTC	CASSPSGGSGNLYNEQFF	TRBV7-2	TRBJ2-1	TRBD2	many
TGTGCCAGCAGCCGAGGGACTAGTATCTATGGCTACACCTTC	CASSRGTSIYGYTF	TRBV7-2	TRBJ1-2	NA	few
TGTGCCAGCAGCGTCGGGACCTCCTACGAGCAGTACTTC	CASSVGTSYEQYF	TRBV7-9	TRBJ2-7	NA	many
TGTGCCAGCAGCTTAGCCCGGGACGGACCCCAGCATTTT	CASSLARDGPQHF	TRBV7-2	TRBJ1-5	NA	NA
TGTGCCAGCAGCTTAGGGTCGGGTACCTCGTTCTTC	CASSLGSGTSFF	TRBV7-9	TRBJ2-1	NA	NA
TGCGCCAGCAGCTTAGCGGGGTTGGTTCCGGAGACCCAGTACTTC	CASSLAGLVPETQYF	TRBV5-1	TRBJ2-5	TRBD2	NA